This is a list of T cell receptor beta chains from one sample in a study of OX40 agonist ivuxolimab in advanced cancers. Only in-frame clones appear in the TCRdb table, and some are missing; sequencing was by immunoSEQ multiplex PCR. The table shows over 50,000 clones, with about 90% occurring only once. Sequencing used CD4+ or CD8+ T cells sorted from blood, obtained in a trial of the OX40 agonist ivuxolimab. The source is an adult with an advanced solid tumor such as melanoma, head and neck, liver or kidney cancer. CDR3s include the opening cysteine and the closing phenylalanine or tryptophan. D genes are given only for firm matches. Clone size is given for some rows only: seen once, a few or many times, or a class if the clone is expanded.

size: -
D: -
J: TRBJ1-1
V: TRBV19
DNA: TGTGCCAGTAGATCAACGCCCAGGGGTACTGAAGCTTTCTTT
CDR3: CASRSTPRGTEAFF

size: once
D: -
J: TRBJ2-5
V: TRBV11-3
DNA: TGTGCCAGCAGCCGACCCAAGGAGACCCAGTACTTC
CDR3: CASSRPKETQYF

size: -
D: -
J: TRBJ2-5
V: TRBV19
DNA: TGTGCCAGTTCAATAAGGCCGCAAGAGACCCAGTACTTC
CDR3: CASSIRPQETQYF

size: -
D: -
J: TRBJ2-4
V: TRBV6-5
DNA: TGTGCCAGCAGTTTCCGACTACAACTCGGGAGCATTCAGTACTTC
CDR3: CASSFRLQLGSIQYF

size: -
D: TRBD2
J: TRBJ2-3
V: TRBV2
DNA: TGTGCCAGCAGTGAAGATGAACTAGCGGGGCTCACAGATACGCAGTATTTT
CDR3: CASSEDELAGLTDTQYF

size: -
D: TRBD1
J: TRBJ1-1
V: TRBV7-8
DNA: TGTGCCAGCAGCTTAGCAATGTTAGGGACAGTTAGTGAAGCTTTCTTT
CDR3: CASSLAMLGTVSEAFF

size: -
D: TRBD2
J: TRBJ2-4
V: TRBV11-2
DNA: TGTGCCAGCAGCGCGCCGAAGGGGAGGGGAAACATTCAGTACTTC
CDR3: CASSAPKGRGNIQYF

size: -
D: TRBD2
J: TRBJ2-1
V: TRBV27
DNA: TGTGCCAGCAGTCTCAGTAGCGGGGATACCTACAATGAGCAGTTCTTC
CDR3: CASSLSSGDTYNEQFF

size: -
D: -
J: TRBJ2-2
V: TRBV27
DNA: TGTGCCAGCAGTTTATCGGGTGGCCCAGGGGCATACACCGGGGAGCTGTTTTTT
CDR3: CASSLSGGPGAYTGELFF

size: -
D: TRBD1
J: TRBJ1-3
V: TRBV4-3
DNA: TGCGCCAGCAGCCTAAGAGCGCCAGGGGGAGGAAACACCATATATTTT
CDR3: CASSLRAPGGGNTIYF